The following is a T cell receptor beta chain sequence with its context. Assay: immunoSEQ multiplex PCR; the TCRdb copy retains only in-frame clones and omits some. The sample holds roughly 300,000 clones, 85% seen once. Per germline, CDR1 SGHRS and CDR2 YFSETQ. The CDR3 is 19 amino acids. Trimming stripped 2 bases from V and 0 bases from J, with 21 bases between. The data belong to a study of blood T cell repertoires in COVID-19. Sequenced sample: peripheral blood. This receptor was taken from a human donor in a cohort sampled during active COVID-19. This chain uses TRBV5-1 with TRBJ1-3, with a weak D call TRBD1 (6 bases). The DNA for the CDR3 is TGCGCCAGCAGCTTCCTGGGACCCGGGACATCACTCTCTGGAAACACCATATATTTT. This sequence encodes CASSFLGPGTSLSGNTIYF.